The following is a T cell receptor (beta chain) sequence with its context. Its matching antigen is unknown. The record originates from a study of cytomegalovirus exposure and HLA in healthy donors. Study-wide results and limits: As was reported, the HLA-A and HLA-B alleles of most subjects were accurately predicted from TCR beta sequences. Trimming of TCR beta V- and J-genes showed a link, identified in a later analysis, to a missense DCLRE1C variant.

While unrecorded immune exposures were likely, the donors were nominally healthy when sampled. The germline V gene has CDR1 SGHTS and CDR2 YDEGEE. V was clipped by 4 bases and J by 3 bases, with 14 bases between them. The CDR3 loop spans 16 amino acids. PCR involved 60 Vbeta and 13 Jbeta primers. As originally analysed: The authors later counted about 80 million unique TCR beta chains, approximately 10 million of them shared. Only in-frame clones appear in the TCRdb table, and some are missing; sequencing was by immunoSEQ multiplex PCR. V and J calls plus clone size are reproduced from that table; the DNA served to infer D and trimming. Of 55,000 to 80,000 clones in the sample, roughly 86% were seen once.

The chain recombines TRBV5-8 with TRBJ2-6; D is possibly TRBD1 (6 bases). The TCR was taken from a young man in good health and CMV-seronegative. The sample consisted of PBMCs. The CDR3 here is CASSINRVSGANVLTF. CDR3 bases: TGTGCCAGCAGCATTAACAGGGTAAGTGGGGCCAACGTCCTGACTTTC.